The entry that follows covers one T cell receptor beta chain sequence. Looked up from germline, CDR1 is SGHNT and CDR2 is YENEEA. The V gene end was trimmed by 5 bases and the J gene end by 4 bases; junction bases not matched to a gene: 5. The CDR3 contains 16 residues. These data are taken from a study of blood T cell repertoires in COVID-19. Overall study: Donors in the United States, Italy and Spain gave samples during acute or convalescent COVID-19. Sources were T cells, B-cell-depleted T cells, or PBMCs; the material itself was cDNA or gDNA.

Under the authors' procedure: Estimation of nucleated cell counts was performed using reference gene primer amplification. Profiled with immunoSEQ multiplex PCR; TCRdb holds only in-frame clones, not every one. V and J calls and clone size are copied from that table; D and trimming were computed from the DNA. The repertoire has roughly 160,000 clones, 90% of them found once; the top ten carry 0.53%. Input material: peripheral blood. This chain connects TRBV11-3 to TRBJ2-6, with 10 bases identical to TRBD1. This TCR was recovered from a man in his forties or fifties with acute or convalescent COVID-19. CDR3 amino acids: CASSKGTGVGANVLTF. The CDR3, as DNA: TGTGCCAGCAGCAAGGGGACAGGGGTCGGGGCCAACGTCCTGACTTTC.